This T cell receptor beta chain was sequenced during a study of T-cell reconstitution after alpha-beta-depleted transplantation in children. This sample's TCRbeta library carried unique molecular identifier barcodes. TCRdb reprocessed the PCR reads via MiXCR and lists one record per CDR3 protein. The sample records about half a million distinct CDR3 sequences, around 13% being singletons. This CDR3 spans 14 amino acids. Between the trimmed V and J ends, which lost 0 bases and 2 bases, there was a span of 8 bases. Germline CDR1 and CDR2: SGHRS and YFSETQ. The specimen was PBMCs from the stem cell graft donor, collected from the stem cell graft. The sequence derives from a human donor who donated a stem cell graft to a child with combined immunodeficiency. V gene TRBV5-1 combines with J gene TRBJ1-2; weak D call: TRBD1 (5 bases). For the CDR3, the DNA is TGCGCCAGCAGCTTGGTTCCAGGGAACTATGGCTACACCTTC. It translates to CASSLVPGNYGYTF.